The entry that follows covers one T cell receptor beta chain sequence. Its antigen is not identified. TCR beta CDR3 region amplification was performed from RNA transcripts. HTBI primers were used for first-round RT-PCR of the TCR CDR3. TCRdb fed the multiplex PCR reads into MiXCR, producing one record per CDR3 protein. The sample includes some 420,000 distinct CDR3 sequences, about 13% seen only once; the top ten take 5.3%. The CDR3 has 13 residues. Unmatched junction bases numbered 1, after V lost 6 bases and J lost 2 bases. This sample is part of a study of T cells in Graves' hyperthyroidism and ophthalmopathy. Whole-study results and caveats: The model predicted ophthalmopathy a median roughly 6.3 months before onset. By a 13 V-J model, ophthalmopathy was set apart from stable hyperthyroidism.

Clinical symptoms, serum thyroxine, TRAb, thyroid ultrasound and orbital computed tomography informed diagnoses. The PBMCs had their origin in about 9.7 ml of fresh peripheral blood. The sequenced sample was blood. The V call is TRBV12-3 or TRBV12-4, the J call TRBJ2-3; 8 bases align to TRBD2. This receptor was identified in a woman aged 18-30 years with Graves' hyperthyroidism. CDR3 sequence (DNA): TGTGCCAGCAGCGGGGGGGCCACAGATACGCAGTATTTT. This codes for CASSGGATDTQYF.